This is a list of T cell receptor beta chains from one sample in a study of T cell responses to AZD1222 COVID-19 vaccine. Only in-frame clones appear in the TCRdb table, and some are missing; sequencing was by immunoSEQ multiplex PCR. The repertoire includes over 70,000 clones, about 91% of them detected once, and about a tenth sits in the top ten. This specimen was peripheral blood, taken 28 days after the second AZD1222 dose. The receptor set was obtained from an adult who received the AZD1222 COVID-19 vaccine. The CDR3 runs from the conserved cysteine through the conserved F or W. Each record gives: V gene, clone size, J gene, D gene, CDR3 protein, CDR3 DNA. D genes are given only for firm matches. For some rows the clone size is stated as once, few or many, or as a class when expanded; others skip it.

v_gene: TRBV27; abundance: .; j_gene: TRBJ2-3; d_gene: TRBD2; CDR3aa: CASTWTSGADTQYF; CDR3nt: TGTGCCAGCACTTGGACTAGTGGAGCAGATACGCAGTATTTT
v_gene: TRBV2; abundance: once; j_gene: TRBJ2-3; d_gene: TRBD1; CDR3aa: CASSEDRGWDTQYF; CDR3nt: TGTGCCAGCAGTGAGGACAGGGGATGGGATACGCAGTATTTT
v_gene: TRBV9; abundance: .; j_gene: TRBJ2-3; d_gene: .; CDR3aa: CASSVATGQPGTDTQYF; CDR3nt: TGTGCCAGCAGCGTAGCTACAGGACAGCCGGGGACAGATACGCAGTATTTT
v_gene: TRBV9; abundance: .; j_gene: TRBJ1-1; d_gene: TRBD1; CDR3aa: CASSPRGLNTEAFF; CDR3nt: TGTGCCAGCAGCCCCAGGGGGTTGAACACTGAAGCTTTCTTT
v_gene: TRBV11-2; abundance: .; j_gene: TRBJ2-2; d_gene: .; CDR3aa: CASSPIRGNTGELFF; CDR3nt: TGTGCCAGCAGCCCGATAAGGGGTAACACCGGGGAGCTGTTTTTT
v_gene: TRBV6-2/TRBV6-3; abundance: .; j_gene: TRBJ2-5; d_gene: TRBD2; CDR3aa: CASSPSGGAGETQYF; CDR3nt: TGTGCCAGCAGCCCTAGCGGGGGGGCCGGGGAGACCCAGTACTTC
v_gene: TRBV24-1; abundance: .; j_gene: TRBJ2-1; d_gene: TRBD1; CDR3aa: CATSDPGTGGMGEQFF; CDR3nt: TGTGCCACCAGTGATCCCGGGACAGGGGGCATGGGTGAGCAGTTCTTC
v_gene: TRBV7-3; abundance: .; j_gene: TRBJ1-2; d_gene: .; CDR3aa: CASSPGGYGYTF; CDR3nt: TGTGCCAGCAGTCCCGGGGGGTATGGCTACACCTTC
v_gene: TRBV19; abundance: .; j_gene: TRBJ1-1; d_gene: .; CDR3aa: CASSIGYGFPEAFF; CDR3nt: TGTGCCAGTAGTATAGGGTACGGGTTTCCTGAAGCTTTCTTT
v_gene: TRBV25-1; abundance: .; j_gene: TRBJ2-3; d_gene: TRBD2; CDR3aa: CASSGTSGRAGTDTQYF; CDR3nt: TGTGCCAGCAGTGGGACTAGCGGGAGGGCGGGCACAGATACGCAGTATTTT
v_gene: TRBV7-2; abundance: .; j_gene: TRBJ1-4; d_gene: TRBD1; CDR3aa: CASQTGVGKLFF; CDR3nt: TGTGCCAGCCAGACAGGGGTGGGAAAACTGTTTTTT
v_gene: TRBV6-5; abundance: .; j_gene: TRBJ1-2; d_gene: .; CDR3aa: CASSYGKGGVSYGYTF; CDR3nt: TGTGCCAGCAGTTACGGCAAGGGGGGGGTAAGCTATGGCTACACCTTC
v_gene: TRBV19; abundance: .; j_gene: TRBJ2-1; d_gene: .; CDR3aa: CASSIFGGEQFF; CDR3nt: TGTGCCAGTAGTATTTTCGGAGGTGAGCAGTTCTTC
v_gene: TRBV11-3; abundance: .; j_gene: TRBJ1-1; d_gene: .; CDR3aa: CASSSGGAEAFF; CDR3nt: TGTGCCAGCAGCTCGGGGGGGGCTGAAGCTTTCTTT
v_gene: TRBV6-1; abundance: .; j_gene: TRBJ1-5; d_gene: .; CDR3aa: CASSDRAGGRGAGNQPQHF; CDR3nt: TGTGCCAGCAGTGACCGCGCGGGGGGGCGGGGGGCCGGCAATCAGCCCCAGCATTTT
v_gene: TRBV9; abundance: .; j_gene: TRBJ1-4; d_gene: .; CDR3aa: CASSETVEGKLFF; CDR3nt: TGTGCCAGCAGCGAGACGGTTGAGGGGAAACTGTTTTTT
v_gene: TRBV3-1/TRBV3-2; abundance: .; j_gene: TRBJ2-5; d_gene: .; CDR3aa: CASSQDLETQYF; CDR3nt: TGTGCCAGCAGCCAAGATTTGGAGACCCAGTACTTC
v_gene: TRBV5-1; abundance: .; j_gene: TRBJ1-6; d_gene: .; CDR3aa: CASSRVSGQGNSPLHF; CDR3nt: TGCGCCAGCAGCCGGGTATCGGGGCAGGGGAATTCACCCCTCCACTTT
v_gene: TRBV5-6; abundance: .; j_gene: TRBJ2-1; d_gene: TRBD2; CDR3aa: CASSLAWGAGGREQFF; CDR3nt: TGTGCCAGCAGCTTGGCCTGGGGAGCGGGGGGGCGCGAGCAGTTCTTC
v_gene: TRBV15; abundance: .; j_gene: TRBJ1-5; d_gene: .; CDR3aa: CATSRGTGASQPQHF; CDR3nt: TGTGCCACCAGCAGAGGGACGGGTGCCAGTCAGCCCCAGCATTTT
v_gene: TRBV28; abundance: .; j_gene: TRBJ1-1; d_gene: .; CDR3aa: CASSLSLVTEAFF; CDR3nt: TGTGCCAGCAGTTTATCTTTGGTAACTGAAGCTTTCTTT
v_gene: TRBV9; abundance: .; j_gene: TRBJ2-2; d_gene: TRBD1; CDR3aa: CASSPQGARAGELFF; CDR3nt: TGTGCCAGCAGCCCCCAGGGGGCGCGGGCCGGGGAGCTGTTTTTT
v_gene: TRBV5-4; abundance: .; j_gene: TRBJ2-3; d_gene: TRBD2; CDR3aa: CASSAGTSGRNTDTQYF; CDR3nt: TGTGCCAGCAGCGCCGGGACTAGCGGGAGGAACACAGATACGCAGTATTTT
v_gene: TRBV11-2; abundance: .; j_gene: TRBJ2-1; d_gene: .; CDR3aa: CASSPIVGAWNEQFF; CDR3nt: TGTGCCAGCAGCCCCATTGTAGGAGCGTGGAATGAGCAGTTCTTC
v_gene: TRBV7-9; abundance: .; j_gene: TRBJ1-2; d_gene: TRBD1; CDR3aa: CASTVWTGVLYGYTF; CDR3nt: TGTGCCAGCACCGTGTGGACAGGAGTACTTTATGGCTACACCTTC
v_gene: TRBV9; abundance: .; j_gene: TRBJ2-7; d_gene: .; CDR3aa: CASSVYRDYSYEQYF; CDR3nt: TGTGCCAGCAGCGTATACAGGGACTACTCCTACGAGCAGTACTTC
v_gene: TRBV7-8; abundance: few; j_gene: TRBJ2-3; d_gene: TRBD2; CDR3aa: CASSLAGGTLTDTQYF; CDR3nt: TGTGCCAGCAGCTTAGCGGGAGGGACTCTCACAGATACGCAGTATTTT
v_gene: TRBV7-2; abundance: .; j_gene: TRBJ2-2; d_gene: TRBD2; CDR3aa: CASSLGLGGGELFF; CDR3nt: TGTGCCAGCAGCCTCGGACTAGGCGGCGGGGAGCTGTTTTTT
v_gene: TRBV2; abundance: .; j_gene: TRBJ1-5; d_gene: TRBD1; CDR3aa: CASSEGTGGPYSNQPQHF; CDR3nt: TGTGCCAGCAGTGAGGGGACAGGGGGGCCTTATAGCAATCAGCCCCAGCATTTT
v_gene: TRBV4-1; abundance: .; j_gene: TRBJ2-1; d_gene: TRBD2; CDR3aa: CASSLVPTSGTYNEQFF; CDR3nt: TGCGCCAGCAGCCTTGTACCGACTAGCGGGACCTACAATGAGCAGTTCTTC
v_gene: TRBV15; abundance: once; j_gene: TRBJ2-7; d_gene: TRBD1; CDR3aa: CATSRGQGADYEQYF; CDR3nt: TGTGCCACCAGCAGAGGGCAGGGGGCGGACTACGAGCAGTACTTC
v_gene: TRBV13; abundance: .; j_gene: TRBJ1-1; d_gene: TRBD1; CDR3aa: CASSFKGALTEAFF; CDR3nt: TGTGCCAGCAGCTTCAAGGGGGCATTGACTGAAGCTTTCTTT
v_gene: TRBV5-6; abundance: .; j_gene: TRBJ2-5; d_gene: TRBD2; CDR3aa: CASSSSGTSDPWAQYF; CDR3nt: TGTGCCAGCAGCTCGAGCGGGACTAGCGACCCGTGGGCCCAGTACTTC
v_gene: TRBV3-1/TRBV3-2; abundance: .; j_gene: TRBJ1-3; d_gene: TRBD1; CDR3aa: CASSSDRGVWLSGNTIYF; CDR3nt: TGTGCCAGCAGCTCTGACAGGGGTGTATGGCTTTCTGGAAACACCATATATTTT
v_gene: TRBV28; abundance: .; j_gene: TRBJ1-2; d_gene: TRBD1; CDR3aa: CASSQGTGGGYTF; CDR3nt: TGTGCCAGCAGTCAAGGGACAGGGGGCGGCTACACCTTC
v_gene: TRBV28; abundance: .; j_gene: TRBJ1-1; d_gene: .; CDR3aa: CASSLPGQLNTEAFF; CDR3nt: TGTGCCAGCAGTTTACCCGGACAGCTGAACACTGAAGCTTTCTTT
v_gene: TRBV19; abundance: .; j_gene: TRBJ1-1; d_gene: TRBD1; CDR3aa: CASIRGLADLTEAFF; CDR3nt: TGTGCCAGTATAAGGGGGCTCGCGGATCTCACTGAAGCTTTCTTT
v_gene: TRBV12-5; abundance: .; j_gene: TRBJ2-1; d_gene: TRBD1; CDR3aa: CASGLVDRGPYNEQFF; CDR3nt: TGTGCTAGTGGTTTGGTCGACAGGGGGCCTTACAATGAGCAGTTCTTC
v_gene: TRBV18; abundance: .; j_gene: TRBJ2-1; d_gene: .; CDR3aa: CASSETPSEQFF; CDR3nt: TGTGCCAGCTCCGAAACCCCCTCAGAGCAGTTCTTC
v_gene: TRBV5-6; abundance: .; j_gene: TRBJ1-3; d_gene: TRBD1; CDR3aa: CASQDRGSGNTIYF; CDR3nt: TGTGCCAGCCAGGACAGGGGATCCGGAAACACCATATATTTT
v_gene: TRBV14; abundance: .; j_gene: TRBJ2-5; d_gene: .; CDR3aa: CASSQVIRGWGETQYF; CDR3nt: TGTGCCAGCAGCCAAGTCATCCGGGGTTGGGGGGAGACCCAGTACTTC
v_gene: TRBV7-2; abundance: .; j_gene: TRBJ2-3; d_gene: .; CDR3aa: CASSLSRLPGDTQYF; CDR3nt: TGTGCCAGCAGCTTGAGTCGGCTACCAGGGGATACGCAGTATTTT
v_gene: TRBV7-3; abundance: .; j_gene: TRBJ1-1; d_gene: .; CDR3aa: CASIRRSNTEAFF; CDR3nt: TGTGCCAGCATCCGCCGATCGAACACTGAAGCTTTCTTT
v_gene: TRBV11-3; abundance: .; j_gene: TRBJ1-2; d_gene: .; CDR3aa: CASSEGTGGYGYTF; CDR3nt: TGTGCCAGCAGCGAGGGTACAGGTGGATATGGCTACACCTTC
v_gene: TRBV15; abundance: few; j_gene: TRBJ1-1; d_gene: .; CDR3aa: CATSRGQGGETEAFF; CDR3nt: TGTGCCACCAGCAGGGGACAAGGCGGGGAAACTGAAGCTTTCTTT
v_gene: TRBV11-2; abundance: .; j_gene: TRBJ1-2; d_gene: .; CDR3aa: CASSLDVGAGGYTF; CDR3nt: TGTGCCAGCAGCTTAGATGTGGGGGCAGGTGGCTACACCTTC
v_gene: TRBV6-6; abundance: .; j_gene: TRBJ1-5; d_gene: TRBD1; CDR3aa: CASSYSAGGYQPQHF; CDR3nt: TGTGCCAGCAGTTACTCGGCAGGGGGCTATCAGCCCCAGCATTTT
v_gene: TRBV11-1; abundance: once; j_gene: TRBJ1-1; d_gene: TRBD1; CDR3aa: CASSRRQGTLTEAFF; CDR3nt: TGTGCCAGCAGCCGACGACAGGGAACCCTCACTGAAGCTTTCTTT
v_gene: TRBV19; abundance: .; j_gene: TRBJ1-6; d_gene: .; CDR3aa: CASRGTNSPLHF; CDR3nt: TGTGCCAGTAGGGGTACGAATTCACCCCTCCACTTT